This passage covers 25 T cell receptor beta chains from one sample sequenced in a study of cytomegalovirus exposure and HLA in healthy donors. Both 60 Vbeta primers and 13 Jbeta primers went into the PCR. The repertoire was sequenced with immunoSEQ multiplex PCR; TCRdb's copy has only in-frame clones and lacks some. The sample yields some 170,000 clones, over 60% seen once. The sequenced sample was PBMCs. All receptors come from a man in his forties in good health and CMV-seropositive.

The rearrangement links TRBV10-1 to TRBJ2-1; 8 bases align to TRBD2. Germline V gene data show CDR1 as WNHNN and CDR2 as SYGVQD (reference sequence). Germline trimming cut 5 bases from V and 4 bases from J; bases unmatched to any gene: 4. This CDR3 contains 14 residues. This CDR3 reads CASSSGSGYNEQFF. Written as DNA, the CDR3 is TGCGCCAGCAGTAGCGGGAGCGGTTACAATGAGCAGTTCTTC.

This chain connects TRBV2 to TRBJ2-2; possible D gene TRBD1, 5 bases. Germline V gene lookup returns CDR1 SNHLY and CDR2 FYNNEI. The V gene lost 4 bases and the J gene lost 2 bases, with 11 bases spanning the gap. This CDR3 comprises 15 residues. The CDR3 region is CASSGAGRNTGELFF. CDR3 DNA sequence: TGTGCCAGCAGTGGGGCAGGGCGCAACACCGGGGAGCTGTTTTTT.

The gene calls are TRBV9 and TRBJ2-5; 11 nucleotides align to TRBD1. Germline V gene sequence: CDR1 SGDLS, CDR2 YYNGEE. The length of the CDR3 is 17 residues. The junction had 12 bases not matched to a gene; V was cut back by 3 bases and J by 5 bases. CDR3 in amino acids: CASSAKDPGQGGETQYF. CDR3 bases: TGTGCCAGCAGCGCCAAGGACCCGGGACAGGGGGGTGAGACCCAGTACTTC.

There are a few counts of this clone. The rearrangement joins TRBV6-1 to TRBJ1-4, with D tentatively TRBD1 (6 bases). The V and J ends lost 4 bases and 2 bases respectively, with 17 bases between them. The germline V gene encodes CDR1 MNHNS and CDR2 SASEGT. There are 17 residues in the CDR3. The CDR3 protein is CASSGGRGGATNEKLFF. CDR3 in DNA: TGTGCCAGCAGTGGGGGGCGGGGGGGGGCGACTAATGAAAAACTGTTTTTT.

The chain carries TRBV5-1 and TRBJ2-6; no clear D. CDR1 is SGHRS and CDR2 is YFSETQ in the germline V gene. The V end lost 0 bases, the J end lost 0 bases, and 10 bases lay between the germline ends. The CDR3 is 17 amino acids. Here the CDR3 reads CASSLVGTRSGANVLTF. The CDR3 DNA reads as TGCGCCAGCAGCTTGGTTGGCACCCGCTCTGGGGCCAACGTCCTGACTTTC.

Comments on this clone: Other nucleotide sequences in the sample specify the same CDR3. The gene calls are TRBV6-1 and TRBJ2-2, with 11 bases matching TRBD2. V trimming: 2 bases; J trimming: 4 bases; junction bases outside the gene matches: 0. The CDR3 extends over 15 amino acids. Germline CDR1 MNHNS, CDR2 SASEGT. The DNA for the CDR3 is TGTGCCAGCAGTGAACTAGCGGGGGGCACCGGGGAGCTGTTTTTT. Its protein is CASSELAGGTGELFF.

V usage is TRBV6-1 and J usage is TRBJ1-1; D is ambiguous. The CDR3 runs 11 residues. Germline values: CDR1 MNHNS, CDR2 SASEGT. V was cut by 4 bases and J by 10 bases, with 10 bases left in between. CDR3 amino acids: CASSARVAAFF. In DNA form, the CDR3 reads TGTGCCAGCAGTGCCCGGGTGGCAGCTTTCTTT.

This chain uses TRBV4-1 with TRBJ2-7; 14 nucleotides agree with TRBD2. The CDR3 is 18 residues long. Trimming removed 1 base from V and 0 bases from J; junction bases left unmatched: 5. Germline CDR1 is MGHRA and CDR2 is YSYEKL. DNA of the CDR3: TGCGCCAGCAGCCAAGGGACTAGCGGGAGGTCCCGCTCCTACGAGCAGTACTTC. Amino acids: CASSQGTSGRSRSYEQYF.

The chain carries TRBV30 and TRBJ1-1; tentative D call: TRBD1 (5 bases). The germline V gene encodes CDR1 GTSNPN and CDR2 SVGIG (reference sequence). V lost 0 bases and J lost 7, with 12 bases in between. The CDR3 sequence is 13 residues long. The CDR3 loop is CAWSVSRQGEAFF. The CDR3 DNA follows: TGTGCCTGGAGTGTAAGTCGTCAGGGTGAAGCTTTCTTT.

The chain links TRBV27 to TRBJ1-1, with D hard to call. Germline CDR1 MNHEY, CDR2 SMNVEV (reference sequence). V shed 7 bases and J shed 3 bases, with 6 bases lying between them. This CDR3 is built from 11 residues. Written as DNA, the CDR3 is TGTGCCAGCATTGCGGACACTGAAGCTTTCTTT. This codes for CASIADTEAFF.

This chain connects TRBV15 to TRBJ1-5, with D possibly matching TRBD1 (5 bases). The CDR3 length is 14 residues. V dropped 1 base and J dropped 6 bases, with 10 bases sitting between them. The V gene's germline CDR1 is LNHNV and CDR2 YYDKDF (reference sequence). The CDR3 DNA is TGTGCCACCAGCAGAGCCTCAGGGTTTCAGCCCCAGCATTTT. Amino acid sequence: CATSRASGFQPQHF. The full variable domain, rest sourced from reference TRBV15 and TRBJ1-5, is DAMVIQNPRYQVTQFGKPVTLSCSQTLNHNVMYWYQQKSSQAPKLLFHYYDKDFNNEADTPDNFQSRRPNTSFCFLDIRSPGLGDTAMYLCATSRASGFQPQHFGDGTRLSIL.

This clone has a handful of counts. The chain carries TRBV30 and TRBJ1-6, with TRBD1 identical over 7 bases. Germline loops: CDR1 GTSNPN, CDR2 SVGIG (reference sequence). With 3 bases clipped from V and 5 bases from J, the junction kept 16 bases outside the gene matches. This CDR3 comprises 18 residues. Here the CDR3 reads CAWRRSGLRDRHNSPLHF. The CDR3 coding sequence is TGTGCCTGGAGGCGGTCCGGTCTAAGGGACAGACATAATTCACCCCTCCACTTT.

The chain employs TRBV7-8 and TRBJ1-1; 9 bases map to TRBD1. Trimming removed 0 bases from V and 8 bases from J; junction bases left unmatched: 1. The CDR3 totals 13 residues. The germline CDR1 and CDR2 sequences are SGHVS and FQNEAQ. The CDR3 sequence: CASSLAGTGEAFF. CDR3 in DNA: TGTGCCAGCAGCTTAGCCGGGACAGGGGAAGCTTTCTTT.

The V call is TRBV10-2, the J call TRBJ1-3, with TRBD1 matching 7 bases. The CDR3 spans 14 residues. V lost 2 bases, J lost 5 bases, and 3 bases stayed unmatched. Germline V gene sequence: CDR1 WSHSY, CDR2 SAAADI. The CDR3 bases are TGCGCCAGCAGTGAGCAACAGGGGAGAAACACCATATATTTT. It specifies CASSEQQGRNTIYF.

The chain uses TRBV2 and TRBJ1-2; 7 nucleotides match TRBD1. The CDR3 sequence is 14 residues long. Germline V CDR1 and CDR2: SNHLY, FYNNEI. V gave up 2 bases and J gave up 6 bases; unmatched junction bases: 6. CDR3 residues: CASSESRQGHGYTF. CDR3 coding DNA: TGTGCCAGCAGTGAAAGCCGACAGGGCCATGGCTACACCTTC.

This chain connects TRBV6-6 to TRBJ2-7, with TRBD2 matching 7 bases. Trimming took 4 bases from V and 3 from J; bases not matched to a gene: 9. The CDR3 has 15 residues. The germline gives CDR1 MNHNY, CDR2 SVGAGI (reference sequence). The CDR3 reads CASSFSAGEFYEQYF. In DNA form, the CDR3 reads TGTGCCAGCAGTTTCTCTGCGGGAGAATTCTACGAGCAGTACTTC.

The genes are TRBV5-6 and TRBJ2-1; perhaps TRBD2 as D (6 bases). Trimming removed 2 bases from V and 2 bases from J, with 11 bases in between. This CDR3 has 15 amino acids. Germline assignment: CDR1 SGHDT and CDR2 YYEEEE. The CDR3 reads CASSLGAGPYNEQFF. The CDR3 DNA reads as TGTGCCAGCAGCTTAGGAGCGGGCCCCTACAATGAGCAGTTCTTC.

The rearrangement joins TRBV10-2 to TRBJ2-7, with unresolved D. Trimming shortened V by 10 bases and J by 3 bases, and 22 bases separated the two germline ends. This CDR3 contains 15 residues. The germline gives CDR1 WSHSY, CDR2 SAAADI. The CDR3 DNA reads TGCGCCAACCCTCAACCTCCCTCAGTCCGCTACGAGCAGTACTTC. Protein product: CANPQPPSVRYEQYF.

The CDR3 region is CASSLGSSYGYTF. DNA for the CDR3: TGTGCCAGCAGCCTTGGTAGCTCCTATGGCTACACCTTC. V and J are TRBV25-1 and TRBJ1-2; D is unresolved. Trimming took 6 bases from V and 4 from J, leaving 12 bases between them. The CDR3 consists of 13 residues. Looked up from germline, CDR1 is MGHDK and CDR2 is SYGVNS.

J is TRBJ2-4 and V is TRBV5-1; 9 positions agree with TRBD2. V lost 2 bases to trimming and J lost 6 bases; unmatched junction nucleotides: 6. This CDR3 region has 15 residues. The germline CDR1 and CDR2 sequences are SGHRS and YFSETQ. The CDR3 coding sequence is TGCGCCAGCAGCTTTGAAACTAGCGGGCTAAACATTCAGTACTTC. It encodes CASSFETSGLNIQYF.

In its sample, this clone was seen once. V and J are TRBV6-5 and TRBJ2-7, with 7 bases identical to TRBD1. Germline CDR1 is MNHEY and CDR2 is SVGAGI. V lost 5 bases to trimming and J lost 0 bases; unmatched junction nucleotides: 7. The CDR3 has 15 residues. The CDR3 DNA follows: TGTGCCAGCAGTCGAGGGGGCAGCAGCTCCTACGAGCAGTACTTC. Protein: CASSRGGSSSYEQYF.

The rearrangement joins TRBV7-8 to TRBJ2-2, with a tentative D call TRBD2 (6 bases). The CDR3 contains 13 residues. The germline V and J ends were trimmed by 6 bases and 7 bases, with 12 bases remaining between them. Germline values: CDR1 SGHVS, CDR2 FQNEAQ. CDR3 DNA: TGTGCCAGCAGGGGGGGAGTTGGCGGGGAGCTGTTTTTT. Translated: CASRGGVGGELFF.

This clone has a single count. V and J are TRBV9 and TRBJ2-1; D is unresolved. Germline CDR1 reads SGDLS; CDR2 reads YYNGEE. V was trimmed by 0 bases and J by 5 bases, leaving 3 bases between them. The CDR3 has 12 amino acids. The CDR3 coding sequence is TGTGCCAGCAGCGTAGGAGACAATGAGCAGTTCTTC. The encoded protein is CASSVGDNEQFF. The variable domain in full, completed from reference TRBV9 and TRBJ2-1, reads DSGVTQTPKHLITATGQRVTLRCSPRSGDLSVYWYQQSLDQGLQFLIQYYNGEERAKGNILERFSAQQFPDLHSELNLSSLELGDSALYFCASSVGDNEQFFGPGTRLTVL.

The chain joins TRBV5-4 to TRBJ2-3, with TRBD1 matching over 9 bases. CDR3 size: 16 residues. Unmatched junction bases numbered 6, after V lost 4 bases and J lost 0 bases. Germline V gene data show CDR1 as SGHNT and CDR2 as YYREEE (reference sequence). The CDR3 loop is CASSPGTGRSTDTQYF. CDR3 bases: TGTGCCAGCAGCCCAGGGACAGGGAGGAGCACAGATACGCAGTATTTT.

The chain recombines TRBV5-1 with TRBJ1-1, with D possibly matching TRBD1 (6 bases). The CDR3 loop spans 13 amino acids. Trimming pared 1 base from V and 3 bases from J, leaving 7 bases between. Germline assignment: CDR1 SGHRS and CDR2 YFSETQ. This chain's CDR3 is CASSLQGHTEAFF. Here the CDR3 DNA reads TGCGCCAGCAGCTTGCAGGGGCACACTGAAGCTTTCTTT.